This T cell receptor beta chain was identified during a study of blood T cell repertoires in COVID-19 (dated by TCRdb to 2020 to 2021). With regard to the full study: Samples from collaborators originated in the United States, Italy and Spain and spanned both the acute and convalescent phases of COVID-19. Samples came from the ongoing ImmuneRACE study (first 160 participants) plus 1,254 subjects from 6 global collaborators. Nearly every sample came with metadata listing a de-identified subject ID, COVID-19 status, age in years and sex. The material from the prospective study consisted of cDNA or gDNA derived from T cells, B-cell-depleted T cells, or PBMCs. The repertoires were made available in a free public database intended to serve as a resource for research on the immune response to SARS-CoV-2. The dataset comprised deeply sampled blood TCRbeta repertoires from subjects exposed to, actively infected with, or recovered from COVID-19. Where HLA class I and class II types were available, the types were taken from metadata supplied by the sample provider, not from assay-based typing.

Whole blood was collected in K2EDTA tubes by collaborating institutions according to the institutions' own protocols. For TCRbeta analysis, collaborators shipped samples as frozen whole blood, isolated PBMCs, or DNA extracted from either of those sample types. The immunoSEQ Assay, a bias-controlled multiplex PCR, was used to amplify TCRbeta CDR3 regions from genomic DNA. Under the source paper's analysis protocol: The number of nucleated cells in each sample was estimated by amplification of reference gene primers within the assay. To quantify the absolute abundance of each unique TCRbeta CDR3 rearrangement, sequence reads were collapsed and filtered. Productive Simpson clonality was computed per sample as the square root of Simpson's diversity index over productive rearrangements. The table comes from immuneACCESS by way of TCRdb, which keeps in-frame sequences with V and J called. Part of the clones is missing from these tables; in studies checked, under half for an unresolved V gene and the rest for unknown reasons. The V and J calls and the clone size are those of that table, but D and trimming were determined from the DNA. The sample profile shows some 150,000 clones; roughly 90% of them were found once. About 2.9% of the sample is taken by the ten largest.

Here is what the overall study found, with its caveats: How much clinical and demographic metadata was included differed by source and by participant, and the metadata was provided uncurated.

Concerning this clone itself: Its antigen is still unknown. No clone much larger than this one lies a single base away; base qualities are absent.

The CDR3 holds 20 amino acids from the cysteine to the phenylalanine. Solely the CDR3 DNA is kept, with 60 bases framed from the first base. Based on the germline V gene (reference sequence), the CDR1 and CDR2 sequences are PRHDT and FYEKMQ. Relative to germline, V is missing 3 bases and J is missing 0 bases, with 11 bases of the junction outside any gene match. The rearrangement combines TRBV13 with TRBJ2-2, with 12 bases in between that match TRBD2. Sequenced: peripheral blood. This clonotype was sampled from a man aged 60 to 75 with active or convalescent COVID-19. DNA sequence: TGTGCCAGCAGCTTTGGTCGACTAGCGGGGGACCTCGCGAACACCGGGGAGCTGTTTTTT. The encoded protein is CASSFGRLAGDLANTGELFF. The reference TRBV13 and TRBJ2-2 proteins fill in what lies around the CDR3, so the full variable domain reads AAGVIQSPRHLIKEKRETATLKCYPIPRHDTVYWYQQGPGQDPQFLISFYEKMQSDKGSIPDRFSAQQFSDYHSELNMSSLELGDSALYFCASSFGRLAGDLANTGELFFGEGSRLTVL.